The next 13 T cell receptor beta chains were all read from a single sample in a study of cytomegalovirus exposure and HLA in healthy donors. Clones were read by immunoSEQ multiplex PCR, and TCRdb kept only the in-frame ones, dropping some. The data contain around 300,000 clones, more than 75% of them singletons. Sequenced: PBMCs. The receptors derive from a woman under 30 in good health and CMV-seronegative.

For the CDR3, the DNA is TGTGCCAGCAGTCTGCCCCGGACAGGGGGAGGTGGCTACACCTTC. Encoded protein: CASSLPRTGGGGYTF. The V and J genes are TRBV28 and TRBJ1-2; 10 bases are a match to TRBD1. The germline gives CDR1 MDHEN, CDR2 SYDVKM. The CDR3 length is 15 residues. The trim removed 5 bases at V and 7 bases at J, leaving 10 bases unmatched.

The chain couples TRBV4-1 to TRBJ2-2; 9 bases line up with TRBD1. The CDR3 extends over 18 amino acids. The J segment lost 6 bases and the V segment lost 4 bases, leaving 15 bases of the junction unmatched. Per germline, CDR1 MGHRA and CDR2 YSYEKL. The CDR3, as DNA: TGCGCCAGCAGCCCCTCTTTGGGAGGACAGGGGTCCCCCGGGGAGCTGTTTTTT. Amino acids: CASSPSLGGQGSPGELFF.

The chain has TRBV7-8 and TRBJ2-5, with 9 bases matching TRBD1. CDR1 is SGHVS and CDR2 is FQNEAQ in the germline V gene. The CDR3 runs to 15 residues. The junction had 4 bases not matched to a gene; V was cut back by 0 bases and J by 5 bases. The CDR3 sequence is CASSLADRGVETQYF. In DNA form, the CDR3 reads TGTGCCAGCAGCTTAGCAGACAGGGGGGTCGAGACCCAGTACTTC.

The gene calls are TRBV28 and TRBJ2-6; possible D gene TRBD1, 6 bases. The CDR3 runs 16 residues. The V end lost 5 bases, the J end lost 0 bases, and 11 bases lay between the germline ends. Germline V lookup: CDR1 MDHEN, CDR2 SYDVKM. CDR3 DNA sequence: TGTGCCAGCAGTCCAGGGGCCCTCTCTGGGGCCAACGTCCTGACTTTC. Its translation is CASSPGALSGANVLTF.

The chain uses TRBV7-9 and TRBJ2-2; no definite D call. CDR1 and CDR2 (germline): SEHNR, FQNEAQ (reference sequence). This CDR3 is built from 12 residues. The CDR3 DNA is TGTGCACACCACCCACAGACCGGGGAGCTGTTTTTT. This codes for CAHHPQTGELFF.

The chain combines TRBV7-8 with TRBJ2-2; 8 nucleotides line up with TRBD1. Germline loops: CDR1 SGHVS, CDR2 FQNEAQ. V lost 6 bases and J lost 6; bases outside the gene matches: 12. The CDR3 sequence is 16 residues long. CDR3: CASRSQGATISGELFF. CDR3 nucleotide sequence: TGTGCCAGCAGATCCCAGGGGGCGACCATTTCCGGGGAGCTGTTTTTT. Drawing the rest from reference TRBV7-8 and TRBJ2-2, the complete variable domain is GAGVSQSPRYKVAKRGQDVALRCDPISGHVSLFWYQQALGQGPEFLTYFQNEAQLDKSGLPSDRFFAERPEGSVSTLKIQRTQQEDSAVYLCASRSQGATISGELFFGEGSRLTVL.

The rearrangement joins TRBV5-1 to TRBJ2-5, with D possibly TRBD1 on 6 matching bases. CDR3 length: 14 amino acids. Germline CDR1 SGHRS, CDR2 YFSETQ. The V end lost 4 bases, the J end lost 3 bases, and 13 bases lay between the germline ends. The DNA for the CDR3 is TGCGCCAGCAGCATGGGACACCGAGAAGAGACCCAGTACTTC. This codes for CASSMGHREETQYF. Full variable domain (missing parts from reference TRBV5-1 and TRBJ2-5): KAGVTQTPRYLIKTRGQQVTLSCSPISGHRSVSWYQQTPGQGLQFLFEYFSETQRNKGNFPGRFSGRQFSNSRSEMNVSTLELGDSALYLCASSMGHREETQYFGPGTRLLVL.

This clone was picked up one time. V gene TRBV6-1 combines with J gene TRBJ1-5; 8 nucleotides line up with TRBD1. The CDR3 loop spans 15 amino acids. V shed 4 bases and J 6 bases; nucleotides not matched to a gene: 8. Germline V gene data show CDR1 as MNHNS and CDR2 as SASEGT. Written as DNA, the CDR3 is TGTGCCAGCAGTGTAGGACAGGGAGGCAGTCAGCCCCAGCATTTT. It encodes CASSVGQGGSQPQHF.

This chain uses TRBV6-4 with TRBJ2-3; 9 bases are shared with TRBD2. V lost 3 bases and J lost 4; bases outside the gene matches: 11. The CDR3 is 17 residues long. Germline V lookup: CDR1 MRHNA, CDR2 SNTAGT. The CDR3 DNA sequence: TGTGCCAGCAGTGAAGCCCCGGCTAGCGGGACCTCAGATACGCAGTATTTT. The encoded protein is CASSEAPASGTSDTQYF.

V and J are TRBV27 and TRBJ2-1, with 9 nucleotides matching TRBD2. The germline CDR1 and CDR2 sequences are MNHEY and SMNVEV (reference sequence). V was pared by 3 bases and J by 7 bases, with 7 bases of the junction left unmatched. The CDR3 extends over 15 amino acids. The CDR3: CASSFGAGGPNEQFF. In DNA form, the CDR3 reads TGTGCCAGCAGTTTTGGTGCGGGAGGGCCGAATGAGCAGTTCTTC.

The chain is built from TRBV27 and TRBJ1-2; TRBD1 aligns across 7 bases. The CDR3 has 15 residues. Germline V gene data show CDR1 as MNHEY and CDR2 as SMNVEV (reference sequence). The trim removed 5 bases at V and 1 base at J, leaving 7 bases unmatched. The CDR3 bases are TGTGCCAGCAGTCCGACAGGGAAACATAACTATGGCTACACCTTC. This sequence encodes CASSPTGKHNYGYTF.

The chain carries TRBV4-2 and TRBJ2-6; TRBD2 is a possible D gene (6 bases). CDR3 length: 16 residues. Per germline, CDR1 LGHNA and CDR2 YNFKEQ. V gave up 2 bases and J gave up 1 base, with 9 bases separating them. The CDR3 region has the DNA TGTGCCAGCAGCCAACCCGCGGGGTCTGGGGCCAACGTCCTGACTTTC. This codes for CASSQPAGSGANVLTF.

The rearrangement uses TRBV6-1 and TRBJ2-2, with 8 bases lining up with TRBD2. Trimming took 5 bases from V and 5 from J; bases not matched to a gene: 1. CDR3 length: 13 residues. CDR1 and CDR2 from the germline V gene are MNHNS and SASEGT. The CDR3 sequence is CASSKRETGELFF. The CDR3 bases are TGTGCCAGCAGTAAGCGGGAGACCGGGGAGCTGTTTTTT.